This T cell receptor (beta chain) was obtained from a study of cytomegalovirus exposure and HLA in healthy donors. Study-wide results and limits: Being indistinguishable, some V segments were excluded, TRBV6-2 and TRBV6-3 among them. TCR association rates varied by HLA locus in a later analysis, with DRB1 highest and HLA-C lowest.

In the PCR, 60 Vbeta and 13 Jbeta primers were used. Assay used: immunoSEQ multiplex PCR; TCRdb lists only in-frame clones, some missing. The table lists some 76,000 clones, approximately 81% of them singletons, with roughly 9% in the top ten. As for this clone: Antigen: not known.

V dropped 0 bases and J dropped 4; count of bases not matched to a gene: 11. Per the germline V gene, CDR1 is SGHAT and CDR2 is FQNNGV. This CDR3 comprises 19 residues. The gene calls are TRBV11-2 and TRBJ2-6, with 8 bases fitting TRBD1. The sequenced sample was PBMCs. The clonotype originates from a woman aged 40-49 years in good health and CMV-seropositive. The CDR3 coding sequence is TGTGCCAGCAGCTTAGATCGCCCGGACAGGGTATCAGGGGCCAACGTCCTGACTTTC. Protein sequence: CASSLDRPDRVSGANVLTF.